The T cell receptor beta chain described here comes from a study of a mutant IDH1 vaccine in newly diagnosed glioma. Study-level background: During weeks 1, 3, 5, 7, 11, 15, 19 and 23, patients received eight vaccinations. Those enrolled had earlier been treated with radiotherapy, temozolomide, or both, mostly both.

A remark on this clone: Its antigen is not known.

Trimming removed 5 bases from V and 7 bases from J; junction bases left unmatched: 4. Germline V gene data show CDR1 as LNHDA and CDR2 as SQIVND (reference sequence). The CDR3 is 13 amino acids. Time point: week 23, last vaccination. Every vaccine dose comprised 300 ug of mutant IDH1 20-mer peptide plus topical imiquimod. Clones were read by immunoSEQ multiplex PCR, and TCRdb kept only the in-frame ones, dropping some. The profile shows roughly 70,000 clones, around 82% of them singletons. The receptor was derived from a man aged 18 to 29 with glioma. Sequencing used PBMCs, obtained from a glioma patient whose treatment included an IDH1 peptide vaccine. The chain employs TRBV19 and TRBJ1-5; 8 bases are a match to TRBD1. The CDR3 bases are TGTGCCAGTAGTGGACAGGGTGGACAGCCCCAGCATTTT. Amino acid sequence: CASSGQGGQPQHF.